This entry lists 13 T cell receptor beta chains sequenced from one sample in a study of PD-1 blockade in mismatch repair-deficient tumors. Clones were read by immunoSEQ multiplex PCR, and TCRdb kept only the in-frame ones, dropping some. This table has about 51,000 clones, over 70% appearing once. The sequenced sample was peripheral blood, obtained roughly 21 weeks after starting pembrolizumab. These receptors all come from an adult with mismatch repair-deficient cancer.

This chain uses TRBV5-1 with TRBJ2-1, with D possibly matching TRBD1 (6 bases). CDR1 and CDR2 (germline): SGHRS, YFSETQ. This CDR3 has 13 residues. Trimming stripped 3 bases from V and 3 bases from J, with 7 bases between. The CDR3 region has the DNA TGCGCCAGCAGCTGGGACATCTACAATGAGCAGTTCTTC. Protein product: CASSWDIYNEQFF.

This clone was recorded once. The chain has TRBV7-9 and TRBJ2-7; the D gene could be TRBD1 or TRBD2 (5 bases each). Germline V lookup: CDR1 SEHNR, CDR2 FQNEAQ (reference sequence). V was trimmed by 5 bases and J by 6 bases, leaving 8 bases between them. The CDR3 has 11 amino acids. The CDR3 bases are TGTGCCAGCAGCGGGGACCGCGAGCAGTACTTC. It yields the protein CASSGDREQYF.

The chain is built from TRBV18 and TRBJ2-7, with D perhaps matching TRBD1 or TRBD2 (5 bases each). Germline V lookup: CDR1 KGHSH, CDR2 LQKENI. Trimming removed 2 bases at V and 6 bases at J, with 11 bases between. The CDR3 is made up of 13 amino acids. The CDR3: CASSPGTAGEQYF. The DNA of the CDR3 is TGTGCCAGCTCACCAGGGACCGCGGGCGAGCAGTACTTC.

The gene calls are TRBV5-1 and TRBJ2-1; 7 nucleotides agree with TRBD2. Looked up from germline, CDR1 is SGHRS and CDR2 is YFSETQ. Germline trimming cut 3 bases from V and 3 bases from J; bases unmatched to any gene: 12. This CDR3 has 17 residues. CDR3 region: CASSSRGGLDLYNEQFF. CDR3 bases: TGCGCCAGCAGCTCGCGCGGTGGACTAGATCTCTACAATGAGCAGTTCTTC.

The chain is built from TRBV2 and TRBJ1-2; maybe TRBD1 (6 bases). The CDR3 covers 14 residues. V lost 6 bases and J 5 bases, leaving 16 bases between the germline ends. Germline lookup yields CDR1 SNHLY and CDR2 FYNNEI. CDR3 DNA sequence: TGTGCCAGCAGCGAACAGGGAGACGAGTATGGCTACACCTTC. Amino acids: CASSEQGDEYGYTF.

The genes are TRBV7-9 and TRBJ2-5; TRBD2 is a possible D gene (5 bases). With 2 bases removed from V and 3 bases from J, the gap between germline ends came to 10 bases. The CDR3 has 14 amino acids. The germline V gene encodes CDR1 SEHNR and CDR2 FQNEAQ (reference sequence). The CDR3 DNA reads as TGTGCCAGCAGCTTACGGAGGTCCGAAGAGACCCAGTACTTC. This encodes CASSLRRSEETQYF. The entire variable domain, with the rest obtained from reference TRBV7-9 and TRBJ2-5, is as follows: DTGVSQNPRHKITKRGQNVTFRCDPISEHNRLYWYRQTLGQGPEFLTYFQNEAQLEKSRLLSDRFSAERPKGSFSTLEIQRTEQGDSAMYLCASSLRRSEETQYFGPGTRLLVL.

This clone was detected once. The chain uses TRBV27 and TRBJ2-1, with 11 bases that match TRBD2. With 5 bases clipped from V and 0 bases from J, the junction kept 6 bases outside the gene matches. Germline CDR1 and CDR2: MNHEY and SMNVEV (reference sequence). The CDR3 runs to 17 residues. CDR3 region: CASSLGLAVSSYNEQFF. CDR3 DNA sequence: TGTGCCAGCAGTCTGGGACTAGCGGTGAGCTCCTACAATGAGCAGTTCTTC.

The CDR3 loop is CASSLTVRGQVENTQYF. The CDR3 DNA is TGTGCCAGCAGCTTAACCGTCCGGGGACAGGTCGAAAATACGCAGTATTTT. J is TRBJ2-3 and V is TRBV7-9; 8 bases agree with TRBD1. CDR1 and CDR2 from the germline V gene are SEHNR and FQNEAQ (reference sequence). The V segment lost 2 bases and the J segment 7 bases; nucleotides outside the gene matches: 14. The CDR3 sequence is 17 residues long. Filled out from reference TRBV7-9 and TRBJ2-3, the complete variable domain reads DTGVSQNPRHKITKRGQNVTFRCDPISEHNRLYWYRQTLGQGPEFLTYFQNEAQLEKSRLLSDRFSAERPKGSFSTLEIQRTEQGDSAMYLCASSLTVRGQVENTQYFGPGTRLTVL.

The chain uses TRBV21-1 and TRBJ2-7; TRBD1 is the table's D call and was not checked against the DNA. TRBV21-1 is noted as a pseudogene. This CDR3 region has 15 residues. CDR3 amino acids: CASSKYPGAPYEQYF. CDR3 in DNA: TGTGCCAGCAGCAAATACCCAGGGGCCCCCTACGAGCAGTACTTC.

The V and J genes are TRBV7-9 and TRBJ1-3; a weak D match, TRBD1 (5 bases). This CDR3 spans 16 amino acids. Per germline, CDR1 SEHNR and CDR2 FQNEAQ (reference sequence). V was pared by 5 bases and J by 0 bases, with 14 bases between. The CDR3, as DNA: TGTGCCAGCAGCCCGAAGGGACGCGGCTCTGGAAACACCATATATTTT. Translated, it gives CASSPKGRGSGNTIYF.

The V gene is TRBV6-1, the J gene TRBJ2-5; 7 nucleotides align to TRBD1. Germline-derived CDR1 and CDR2 are MNHNS and SASEGT. With 2 bases clipped from V and 5 bases from J, the junction kept 8 bases outside the gene matches. This CDR3 is 15 amino acids long. The CDR3 spells CASSEIDRDMETQYF. The CDR3 DNA is TGTGCCAGCAGTGAAATCGACAGGGACATGGAGACCCAGTACTTC.

This clone was detected only once. V gene TRBV7-2 combines with J gene TRBJ2-1, with 8 bases identical to TRBD2. Germline V gene lookup returns CDR1 SGHTA and CDR2 FQGNSA. V dropped 4 bases and J dropped 9; count of bases not matched to a gene: 8. There are 14 residues in the CDR3. For the CDR3, the DNA is TGTGCCAGCAGCTCGGGACTAGAAGTGAGTGAGCAGTTCTTC. It is translated as CASSSGLEVSEQFF.

This clone was found a few times. The rearrangement links TRBV7-3 to TRBJ2-1, with a possible D match to TRBD2 (6 bases). The CDR3 is 13 residues long. The germline gives CDR1 SGHTA, CDR2 FQGTGA. Trimming pared 5 bases from V and 5 bases from J, leaving 10 bases between. The CDR3 here is CASSLLAHNEQFF. The CDR3 DNA sequence: TGTGCCAGCAGCCTACTAGCCCACAATGAGCAGTTCTTC.